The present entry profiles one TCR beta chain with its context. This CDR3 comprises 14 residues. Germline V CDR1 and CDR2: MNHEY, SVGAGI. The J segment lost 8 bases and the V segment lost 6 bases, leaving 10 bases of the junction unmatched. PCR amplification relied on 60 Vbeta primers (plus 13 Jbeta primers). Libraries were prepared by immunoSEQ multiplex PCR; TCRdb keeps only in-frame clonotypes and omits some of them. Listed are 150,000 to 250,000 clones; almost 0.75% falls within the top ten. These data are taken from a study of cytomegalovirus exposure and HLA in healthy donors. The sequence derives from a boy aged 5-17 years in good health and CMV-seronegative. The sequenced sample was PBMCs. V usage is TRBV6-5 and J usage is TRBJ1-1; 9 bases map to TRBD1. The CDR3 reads CASSSIVGQGEAFF. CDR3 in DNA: TGTGCCAGCAGCTCAATAGTGGGACAGGGAGAAGCTTTCTTT.